This T cell receptor beta chain stems from a study of blood T cell repertoires in COVID-19. Sequencing used immunoSEQ multiplex PCR; TCRdb keeps in-frame clones, though not all of them. The sample has 45,000 to 60,000 clones, about nine tenths seen once. Trimming removed 3 bases at V and 0 bases at J, with 8 bases between. Germline CDR1 is SNHLY and CDR2 is FYNNEI. This CDR3 has 14 amino acids. The receptor was isolated from a man aged 55 to 70 with acute or convalescent COVID-19. J is TRBJ1-2 and V is TRBV2; D gene unclear. Sequences were obtained from peripheral blood. This CDR3 reads CASSDRSANYGYTF. The CDR3 DNA sequence: TGTGCCAGCAGTGATCGGTCGGCTAACTATGGCTACACCTTC. Filled out from reference TRBV2 and TRBJ1-2, the complete variable domain reads EPEVTQTPSHQVTQMGQEVILRCVPISNHLYFYWYRQILGQKVEFLVSFYNNEISEKSEIFDDQFSVERPDGSNFTLKIRSTKLEDSAMYFCASSDRSANYGYTFGSGTRLTVV.